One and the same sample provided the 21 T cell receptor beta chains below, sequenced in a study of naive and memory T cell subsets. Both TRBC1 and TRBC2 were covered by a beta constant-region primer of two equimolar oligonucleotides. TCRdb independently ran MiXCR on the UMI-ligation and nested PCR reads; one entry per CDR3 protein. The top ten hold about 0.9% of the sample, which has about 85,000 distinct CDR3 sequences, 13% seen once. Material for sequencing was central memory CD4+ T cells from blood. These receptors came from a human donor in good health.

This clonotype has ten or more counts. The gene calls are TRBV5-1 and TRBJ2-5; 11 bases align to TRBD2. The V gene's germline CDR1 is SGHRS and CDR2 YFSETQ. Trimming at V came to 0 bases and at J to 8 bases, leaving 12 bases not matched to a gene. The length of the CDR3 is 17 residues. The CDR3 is CASSLEGSSGRAGTQYF. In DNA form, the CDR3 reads TGCGCCAGCAGCTTGGAAGGGAGTAGCGGGAGGGCCGGAACCCAGTACTTC.

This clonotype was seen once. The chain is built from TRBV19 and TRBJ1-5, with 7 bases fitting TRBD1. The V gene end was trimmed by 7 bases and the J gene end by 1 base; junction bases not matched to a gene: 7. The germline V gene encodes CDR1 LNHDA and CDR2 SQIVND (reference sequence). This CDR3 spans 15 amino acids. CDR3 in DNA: TGTGCCAGTAAGACAGGGCTTCTGAGCAATCAGCCCCAGCATTTT. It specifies CASKTGLLSNQPQHF.

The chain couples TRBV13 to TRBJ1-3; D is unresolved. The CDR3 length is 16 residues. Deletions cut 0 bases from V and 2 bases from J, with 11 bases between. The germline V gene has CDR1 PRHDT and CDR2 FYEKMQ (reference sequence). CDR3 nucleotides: TGTGCCAGCAGCTTAGGTTCAAACGGGCCTGGAAACACCATATATTTT. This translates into CASSLGSNGPGNTIYF.

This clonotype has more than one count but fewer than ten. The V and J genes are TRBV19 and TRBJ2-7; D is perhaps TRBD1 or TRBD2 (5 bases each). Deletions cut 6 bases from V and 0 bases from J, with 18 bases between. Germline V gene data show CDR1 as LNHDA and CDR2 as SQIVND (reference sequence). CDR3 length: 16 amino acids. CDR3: CASSPSVGTASYEQYF. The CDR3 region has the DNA TGTGCCAGTAGCCCTAGTGTCGGGACGGCCTCCTACGAGCAGTACTTC.

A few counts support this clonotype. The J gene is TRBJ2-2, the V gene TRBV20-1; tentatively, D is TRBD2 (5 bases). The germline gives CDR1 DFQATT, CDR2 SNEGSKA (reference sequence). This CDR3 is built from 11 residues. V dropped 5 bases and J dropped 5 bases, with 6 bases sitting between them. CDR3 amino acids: CSAGLTGELFF. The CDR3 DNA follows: TGCAGTGCTGGACTGACCGGGGAGCTGTTTTTT.

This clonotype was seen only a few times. CDR3 in amino acids: CSARDVATSGYTF. Written as DNA, the CDR3 is TGCAGTGCTAGAGATGTGGCCACCTCAGGCTACACCTTC. V usage is TRBV20-1 and J usage is TRBJ1-2; D is uncertain. The germline V gene encodes CDR1 DFQATT and CDR2 SNEGSKA (reference sequence). The CDR3 is made up of 13 amino acids. Deletions cut 0 bases from V and 8 bases from J, with 13 bases between.

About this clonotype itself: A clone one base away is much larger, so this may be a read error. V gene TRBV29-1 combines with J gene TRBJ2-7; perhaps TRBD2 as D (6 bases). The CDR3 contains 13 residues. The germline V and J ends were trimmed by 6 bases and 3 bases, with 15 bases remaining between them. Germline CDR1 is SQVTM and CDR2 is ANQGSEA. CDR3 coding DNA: TGCAGCGTGACCGGAGGAGGGATCTACGAGCAGTACTTC. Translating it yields CSVTGGGIYEQYF.

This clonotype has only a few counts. CDR3 in DNA: TGTGCCAGCAGCGGGACTAGCGGGAGATCCAGGGAGACCCAGTACTTC. Translated: CASSGTSGRSRETQYF. The genes are TRBV12-3 or TRBV12-4 and TRBJ2-5, with TRBD2 identical over 14 bases. The trim removed 6 bases at V and 5 bases at J, leaving 8 bases unmatched. The CDR3 has 16 residues.

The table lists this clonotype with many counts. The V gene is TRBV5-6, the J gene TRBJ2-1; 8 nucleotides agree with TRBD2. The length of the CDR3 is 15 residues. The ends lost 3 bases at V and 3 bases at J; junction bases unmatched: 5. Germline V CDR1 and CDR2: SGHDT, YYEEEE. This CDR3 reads CASSWTGTSYNEQFF. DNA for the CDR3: TGTGCCAGCAGCTGGACCGGGACTAGCTACAATGAGCAGTTCTTC.

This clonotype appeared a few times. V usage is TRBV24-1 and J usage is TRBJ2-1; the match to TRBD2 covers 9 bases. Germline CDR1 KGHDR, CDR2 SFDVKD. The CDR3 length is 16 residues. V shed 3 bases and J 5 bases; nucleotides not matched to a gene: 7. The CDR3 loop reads CATSDPASGKNNEQFF. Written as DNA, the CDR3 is TGTGCCACCAGTGATCCCGCTAGCGGGAAGAACAATGAGCAGTTCTTC.

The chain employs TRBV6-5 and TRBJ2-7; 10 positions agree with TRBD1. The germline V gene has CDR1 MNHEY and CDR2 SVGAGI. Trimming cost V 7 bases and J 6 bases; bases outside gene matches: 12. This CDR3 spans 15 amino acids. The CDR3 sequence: CASTHRDRGTSEQYF. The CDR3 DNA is TGTGCCAGCACCCACCGGGACAGGGGAACCTCCGAGCAGTACTTC.

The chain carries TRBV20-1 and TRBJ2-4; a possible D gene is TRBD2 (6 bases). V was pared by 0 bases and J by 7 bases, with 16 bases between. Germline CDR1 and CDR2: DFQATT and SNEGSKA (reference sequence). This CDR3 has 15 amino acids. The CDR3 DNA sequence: TGCAGTGCTAGAGACCCTGGCGGGATGATTAACATTCAGTACTTC. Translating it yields CSARDPGGMINIQYF.

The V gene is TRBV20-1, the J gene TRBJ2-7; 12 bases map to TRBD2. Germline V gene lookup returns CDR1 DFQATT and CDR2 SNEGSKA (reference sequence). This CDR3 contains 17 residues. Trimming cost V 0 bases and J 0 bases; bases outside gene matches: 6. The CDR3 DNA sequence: TGCAGTGCTAGAGAAGGACTAGCGGGGCCGTTCTCCTACGAGCAGTACTTC. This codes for CSAREGLAGPFSYEQYF.

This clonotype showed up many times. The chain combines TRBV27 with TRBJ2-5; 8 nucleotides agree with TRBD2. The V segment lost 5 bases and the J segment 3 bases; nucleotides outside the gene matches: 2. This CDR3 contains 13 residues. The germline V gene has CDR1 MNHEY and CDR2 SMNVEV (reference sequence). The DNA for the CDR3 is TGTGCCAGCAGTACTAGCGGAGAAGAGACCCAGTACTTC. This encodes CASSTSGEETQYF.

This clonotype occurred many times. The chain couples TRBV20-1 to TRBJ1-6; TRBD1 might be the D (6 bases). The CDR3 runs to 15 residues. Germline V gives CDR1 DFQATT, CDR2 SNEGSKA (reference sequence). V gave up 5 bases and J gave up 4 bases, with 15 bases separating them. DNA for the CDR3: TGCAGTGCTGCTACCGGGACATCTTATAATTCACCCCTCCACTTT. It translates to CSAATGTSYNSPLHF.

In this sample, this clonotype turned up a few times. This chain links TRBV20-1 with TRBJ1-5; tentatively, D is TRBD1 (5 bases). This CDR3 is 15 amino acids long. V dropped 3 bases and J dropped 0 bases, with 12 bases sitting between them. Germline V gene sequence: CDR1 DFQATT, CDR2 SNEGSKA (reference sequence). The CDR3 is CSARPQDYSNQPQHF. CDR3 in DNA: TGCAGTGCTAGGCCACAGGATTATAGCAATCAGCCCCAGCATTTT.

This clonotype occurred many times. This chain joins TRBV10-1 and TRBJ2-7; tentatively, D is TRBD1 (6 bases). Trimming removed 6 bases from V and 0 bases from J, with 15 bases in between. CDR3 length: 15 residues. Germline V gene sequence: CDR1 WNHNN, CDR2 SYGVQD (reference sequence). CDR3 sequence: CASSPGQTSSYEQYF. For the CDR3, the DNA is TGCGCCAGCAGCCCAGGACAGACCAGCTCCTACGAGCAGTACTTC.

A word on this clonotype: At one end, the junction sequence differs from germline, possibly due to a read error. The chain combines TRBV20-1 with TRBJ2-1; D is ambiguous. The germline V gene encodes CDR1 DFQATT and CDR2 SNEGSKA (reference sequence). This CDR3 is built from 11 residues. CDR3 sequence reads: CSAMTQNEQLF. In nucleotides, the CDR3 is TGCAGTGCTATGACCCAGAATGAGCAGCTCTTC.

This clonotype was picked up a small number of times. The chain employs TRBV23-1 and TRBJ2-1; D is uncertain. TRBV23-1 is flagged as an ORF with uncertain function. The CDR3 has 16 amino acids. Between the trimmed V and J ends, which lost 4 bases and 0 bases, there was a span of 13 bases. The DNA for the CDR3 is TGCGCCAGCAGTCCTCCGCCCCGAACCTCCTACAATGAGCAGTTCTTC. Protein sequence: CASSPPPRTSYNEQFF.

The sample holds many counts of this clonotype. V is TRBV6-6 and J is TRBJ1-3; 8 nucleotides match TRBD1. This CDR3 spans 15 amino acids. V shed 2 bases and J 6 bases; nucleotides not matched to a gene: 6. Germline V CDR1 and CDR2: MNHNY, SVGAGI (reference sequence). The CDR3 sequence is CASSYPPGQENTIYF. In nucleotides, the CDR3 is TGTGCCAGCAGTTACCCGCCGGGACAGGAAAACACCATATATTTT.

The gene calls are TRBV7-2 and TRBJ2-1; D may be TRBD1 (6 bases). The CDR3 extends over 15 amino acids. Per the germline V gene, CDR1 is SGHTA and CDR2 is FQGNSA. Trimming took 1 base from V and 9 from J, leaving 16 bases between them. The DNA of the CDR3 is TGTGCCAGCAGCTTAGGGGGGCGCGTCGCTAGTGAGCAGTTCTTC. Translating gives CASSLGGRVASEQFF.